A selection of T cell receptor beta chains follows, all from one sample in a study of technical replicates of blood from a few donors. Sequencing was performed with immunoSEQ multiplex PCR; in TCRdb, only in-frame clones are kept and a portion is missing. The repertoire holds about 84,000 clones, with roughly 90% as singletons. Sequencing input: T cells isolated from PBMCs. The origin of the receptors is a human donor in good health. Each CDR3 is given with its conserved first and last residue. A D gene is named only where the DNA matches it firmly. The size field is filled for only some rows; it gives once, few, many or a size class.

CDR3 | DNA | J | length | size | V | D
CASSIISTGFEQFF | TGTGCCAGTAGTATAATATCCACCGGTTTCGAGCAGTTCTTC | TRBJ2-1 | 14 | . | TRBV19 | .
CASSSGTGYRYTF | TGTGCCAGCAGCTCCGGGACAGGGTACCGCTACACCTTC | TRBJ1-2 | 13 | . | TRBV11-2 | TRBD1
CASSPTFNYEQYF | TGCGCCAGCAGCCCTACCTTCAACTACGAGCAGTACTTC | TRBJ2-7 | 13 | . | TRBV5-1 | .
CASSLGQGSFPRLNTEAFF | TGTGCCAGCAGCTTGGGACAGGGTTCATTCCCCCGCTTGAACACTGAAGCTTTCTTT | TRBJ1-1 | 19 | . | TRBV5-6 | TRBD1
CASSLQGNYGYTF | TGCGCCAGCAGCCTACAGGGGAACTATGGCTACACCTTC | TRBJ1-2 | 13 | . | TRBV4-1 | TRBD1
CASTAGGETQYF | TGTGCCAGCACCGCAGGGGGAGAGACCCAGTACTTC | TRBJ2-5 | 12 | . | TRBV6-5 | TRBD1
CASSLGTGSYEQYF | TGCGCCAGCAGCCTCGGGACAGGGTCCTACGAGCAGTACTTC | TRBJ2-7 | 14 | . | TRBV4-1 | TRBD1
CAVRLPRVQTLGTEAFF | TGTGCAGTACGGTTACCCAGGGTTCAAACCCTGGGCACTGAAGCTTTCTTT | TRBJ1-1 | 17 | . | TRBV2 | .
CASRREAEPQHF | TGTGCCAGTAGAAGGGAGGCAGAGCCCCAGCATTTT | TRBJ1-5 | 12 | . | TRBV19 | .
CASSLGQLYNEQFF | TGTGCCAGCAGCTTAGGCCAGTTATACAATGAGCAGTTCTTC | TRBJ2-1 | 14 | . | TRBV7-9 | .
CASRPTGGYGYTF | TGTGCCAGCAGACCGACAGGGGGCTATGGCTACACCTTC | TRBJ1-2 | 13 | . | TRBV6-5 | TRBD1
CASSPPGQGLNYGYTF | TGTGCCAGCTCACCACCGGGACAGGGACTCAATTATGGCTACACCTTC | TRBJ1-2 | 16 | . | TRBV18 | TRBD1
CASSIQGTSGGSETQYF | TGTGCCAGTAGTATACAAGGGACTAGCGGGGGGTCAGAGACCCAGTACTTC | TRBJ2-5 | 17 | . | TRBV19 | TRBD2
CASSRQGLAGEQYF | TGTGCCAGCAGCCGACAGGGACTAGCGGGAGAGCAGTACTTC | TRBJ2-7 | 14 | . | TRBV2 | TRBD2
CASSPRTGDRYEQYF | TGTGCCAGCAGCCCCCGGACAGGGGACCGATACGAGCAGTACTTC | TRBJ2-7 | 15 | . | TRBV9 | TRBD1
CASSTDREGNGYTF | TGTGCCAGCAGTACGGACAGGGAAGGGAATGGCTACACCTTC | TRBJ1-2 | 14 | . | TRBV6-5 | TRBD1
CASSQDRQAYYEQYF | TGCGCCAGCAGCCAAGATAGACAGGCCTACTACGAGCAGTACTTC | TRBJ2-7 | 15 | . | TRBV4-1 | .
CATSKRSGTGTYNEQFF | TGTGCCACCAGCAAGAGATCCGGGACAGGGACCTACAATGAGCAGTTCTTC | TRBJ2-1 | 17 | . | TRBV15 | TRBD1
CASRLQGSKNIQYF | TGCGCCAGCAGACTACAGGGCTCAAAAAACATTCAGTACTTC | TRBJ2-4 | 14 | . | TRBV5-1 | .
CASSVSTGGDPGELFF | TGCGCCAGCAGCGTCTCGACAGGGGGGGACCCCGGGGAGCTGTTTTTT | TRBJ2-2 | 16 | . | TRBV5-1 | TRBD1
CASNIRLYNEQFF | TGTGCCAGCAATATCAGGCTTTACAATGAGCAGTTCTTC | TRBJ2-1 | 13 | . | TRBV6-1 | .
CASSRPRQMNTEAFF | TGTGCCAGCAGTAGACCTCGACAGATGAACACTGAAGCTTTCTTT | TRBJ1-1 | 15 | . | TRBV6-5 | .
CASSLAVGAVVTYEQYF | TGTGCCAGCAGCTTAGCTGTTGGGGCTGTCGTGACCTACGAGCAGTACTTC | TRBJ2-7 | 17 | . | TRBV7-9 | .
CASFRKFSGNTIYF | TGTGCCAGTTTCAGGAAGTTCTCTGGAAACACCATATATTTT | TRBJ1-3 | 14 | . | TRBV19 | .
CASSEGSGRAAEQFF | TGTGCCAGCAGTGAAGGTAGCGGGAGGGCCGCTGAGCAGTTCTTC | TRBJ2-1 | 15 | . | TRBV2 | TRBD2
CASSFSGTGGKGANVLTF | TGTGCCAGCAGCTTTTCCGGGACAGGGGGCAAAGGGGCCAACGTCCTGACTTTC | TRBJ2-6 | 18 | . | TRBV7-9 | TRBD1
CASSIRTGANEKLFF | TGTGCCAGTAGTATCCGGACAGGGGCTAATGAAAAACTGTTTTTT | TRBJ1-4 | 15 | . | TRBV19 | TRBD1
CASSLGGGPTYEQYF | TGTGCCAGCAGCTTAGGCGGGGGGCCAACCTACGAGCAGTACTTC | TRBJ2-7 | 15 | . | TRBV7-6 | TRBD2
CASSDLDRGRSEQFF | TGTGCCAGCAGTGACTTGGACAGGGGTCGGAGTGAGCAGTTCTTC | TRBJ2-1 | 15 | . | TRBV2 | TRBD1
CASSQRRPPLLQSGANVLTF | TGTGCCAGCAGCCAACGCAGGCCCCCGCTCCTACAATCTGGGGCCAACGTCCTGACTTTC | TRBJ2-6 | 20 | . | TRBV14 | .
CASSLGTSGTYEQYF | TGTGCCAGCAGTCTAGGGACTAGCGGTACCTACGAGCAGTACTTC | TRBJ2-7 | 15 | . | TRBV28 | TRBD2
CATADTDSYNEQFF | TGTGCCACCGCGGACACCGACTCCTACAATGAGCAGTTCTTC | TRBJ2-1 | 14 | . | TRBV6-6 | .
CSVPGTPNTGELFF | TGCAGCGTTCCCGGGACACCGAACACCGGGGAGCTGTTTTTT | TRBJ2-2 | 14 | . | TRBV29-1 | .
CASSDSRASQPQHF | TGTGCCAGCAGTGACTCCAGGGCCAGTCAGCCCCAGCATTTT | TRBJ1-5 | 14 | . | TRBV6-4 | .
CASRQKGSASTDTQYF | TGTGCCAGTAGACAAAAAGGGAGCGCTAGCACAGATACGCAGTATTTT | TRBJ2-3 | 16 | . | TRBV4-2 | .
CASSHTGGLNQPQHF | TGCGCCAGCAGCCATACAGGGGGCCTGAATCAGCCCCAGCATTTT | TRBJ1-5 | 15 | . | TRBV4-1 | TRBD1
CATADRPTGADTQYF | TGTGCCACCGCGGACAGGCCCACCGGGGCAGATACGCAGTATTTT | TRBJ2-3 | 15 | . | TRBV19 | TRBD1
CAWSVFGGLNSPLHF | TGTGCCTGGAGTGTCTTTGGAGGCCTGAATTCACCCCTCCACTTT | TRBJ1-6 | 15 | . | TRBV30 | .
CASSFGGRNQPQHF | TGTGCCAGCAGCTTCGGGGGGCGCAATCAGCCCCAGCATTTT | TRBJ1-5 | 14 | . | TRBV7-2 | .
CASSLFTGVLSYEQYF | TGTGCCAGCAGCTTGTTTACGGGGGTGCTCTCCTACGAGCAGTACTTC | TRBJ2-7 | 16 | few | TRBV5-6 | .
CASEARRGGLGEQYF | TGTGCCAGCGAAGCCCGCCGGGGGGGCCTCGGCGAGCAGTACTTC | TRBJ2-7 | 15 | . | TRBV27 | TRBD2
CASRASGLAPYEQYF | TGTGCCAGTAGGGCCAGCGGGCTAGCCCCTTACGAGCAGTACTTC | TRBJ2-7 | 15 | . | TRBV19 | .
CASSFLAGGLSGSYNEQFF | TGTGCCAGCAGTTTTCTAGCGGGAGGGCTCTCGGGCTCCTACAATGAGCAGTTCTTC | TRBJ2-1 | 19 | . | TRBV28 | TRBD2
CASSIRLAGVSEQYF | TGTGCCAGTAGTATCCGACTAGCGGGAGTTTCCGAGCAGTACTTC | TRBJ2-7 | 15 | . | TRBV19 | TRBD2
CASSFPGDGGYTF | TGCGCCAGCAGCTTCCCAGGGGATGGTGGCTACACCTTC | TRBJ1-2 | 13 | . | TRBV5-1 | .
CASSMEGLTSSPLHF | TGTGCCAGTAGTATGGAGGGACTTACCAGTTCACCCCTCCACTTT | TRBJ1-6 | 15 | . | TRBV19 | .
CASSLYMTGLNEKLFF | TGTGCCAGCAGCCTATATATGACAGGGCTTAATGAAAAACTGTTTTTT | TRBJ1-4 | 16 | once | TRBV13 | TRBD1
CASSLDRVFEGYGYTF | TGCGCCAGCAGCTTGGACAGGGTCTTCGAGGGCTATGGCTACACCTTC | TRBJ1-2 | 16 | . | TRBV5-1 | .
CASSESLVGSYEQYF | TGTGCCAGCAGTGAGTCTCTAGTGGGCTCCTACGAGCAGTACTTC | TRBJ2-7 | 15 | . | TRBV25-1 | .
CASSFLGGFGETQYF | TGTGCCAGCAGCTTTCTCGGAGGGTTTGGGGAGACCCAGTACTTC | TRBJ2-5 | 15 | . | TRBV7-9 | .
CASSLGLAGGEETQYF | TGCGCCAGCAGCCTGGGACTAGCGGGAGGGGAAGAGACCCAGTACTTC | TRBJ2-5 | 16 | . | TRBV5-1 | TRBD2
CASSVGSRPQETQYF | TGTGCCAGCAGCGTGGGCAGCCGACCACAAGAGACCCAGTACTTC | TRBJ2-5 | 15 | . | TRBV7-6 | .
CASSYHGTGLSGANVLTF | TGCGCCAGCAGCTACCATGGGACAGGGCTCTCTGGGGCCAACGTCCTGACTTTC | TRBJ2-6 | 18 | . | TRBV5-1 | TRBD1
CAGGAEAEGYGYTF | TGTGCCGGAGGTGCGGAGGCGGAGGGCTATGGCTACACCTTC | TRBJ1-2 | 14 | . | TRBV28 | .